This paragraph reports one T cell receptor (beta chain). The junction had 12 bases not matched to a gene; V was cut back by 6 bases and J by 8 bases. CDR3 length: 14 residues. Germline CDR1 is MNHNY and CDR2 is SVGAGI (reference sequence). The data are from a study of blood T cell repertoires in COVID-19. Study-level information: COVID-19 samples from acute and convalescent phases originated in the United States, Italy and Spain. T cells, B-cell-depleted T cells, or PBMCs provided the cDNA or gDNA that served as material.

In the original analysis: Using reference gene primer amplification, nucleated cell counts were estimated. Method: immunoSEQ multiplex PCR; TCRdb's copy keeps in-frame clones and lacks some. The DNA gave D and trimming, while V, J and clone size come from that table. The data show 210,000 or so clones, under 90% seen once. Source material: peripheral blood. The chain employs TRBV6-6 and TRBJ1-2, with 7 bases fitting TRBD1. The TCR comes from a human donor in a cohort sampled during active COVID-19. The CDR3, as DNA: TGTGCCAGCAGCACCACAGGGGAAGCAGAAGGCTACACCTTC. Protein: CASSTTGEAEGYTF.